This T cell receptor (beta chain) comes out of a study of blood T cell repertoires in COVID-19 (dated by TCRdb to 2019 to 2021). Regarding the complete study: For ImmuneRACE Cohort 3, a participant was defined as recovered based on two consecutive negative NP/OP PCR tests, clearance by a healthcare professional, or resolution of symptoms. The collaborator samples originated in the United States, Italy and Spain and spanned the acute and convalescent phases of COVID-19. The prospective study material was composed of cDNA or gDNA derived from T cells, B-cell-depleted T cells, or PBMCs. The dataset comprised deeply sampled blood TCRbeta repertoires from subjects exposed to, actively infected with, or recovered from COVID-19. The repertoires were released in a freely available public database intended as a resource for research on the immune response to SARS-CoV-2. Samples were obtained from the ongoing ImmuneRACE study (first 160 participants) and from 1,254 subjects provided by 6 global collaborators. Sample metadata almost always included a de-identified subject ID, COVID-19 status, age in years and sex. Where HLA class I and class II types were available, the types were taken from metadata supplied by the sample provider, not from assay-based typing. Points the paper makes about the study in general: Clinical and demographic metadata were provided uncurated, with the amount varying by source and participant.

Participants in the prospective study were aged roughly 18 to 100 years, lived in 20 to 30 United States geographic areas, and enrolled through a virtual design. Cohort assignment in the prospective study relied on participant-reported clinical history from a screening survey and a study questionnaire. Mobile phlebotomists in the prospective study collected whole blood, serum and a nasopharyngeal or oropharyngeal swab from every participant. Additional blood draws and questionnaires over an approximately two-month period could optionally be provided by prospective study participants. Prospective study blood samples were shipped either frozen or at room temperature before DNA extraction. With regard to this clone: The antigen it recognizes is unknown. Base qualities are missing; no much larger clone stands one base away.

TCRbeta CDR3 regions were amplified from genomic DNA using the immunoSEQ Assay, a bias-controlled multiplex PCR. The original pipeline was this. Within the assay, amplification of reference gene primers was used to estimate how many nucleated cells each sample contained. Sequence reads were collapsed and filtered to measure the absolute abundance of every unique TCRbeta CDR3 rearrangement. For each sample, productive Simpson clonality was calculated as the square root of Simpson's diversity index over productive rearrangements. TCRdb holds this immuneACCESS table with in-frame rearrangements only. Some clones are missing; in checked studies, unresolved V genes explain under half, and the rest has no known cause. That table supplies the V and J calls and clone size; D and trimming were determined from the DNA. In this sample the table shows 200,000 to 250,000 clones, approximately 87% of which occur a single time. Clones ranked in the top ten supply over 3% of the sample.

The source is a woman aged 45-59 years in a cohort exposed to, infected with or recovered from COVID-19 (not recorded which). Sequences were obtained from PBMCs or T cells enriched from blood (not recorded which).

The nucleotide sequence is given as TGTGCCAGCAGTTTAGAGCGCTGGCAGTACTTC. This gives the protein CASSLERWQYF. The chain joins TRBV12-3 or TRBV12-4 to TRBJ2-7; the D gene remains uncertain. From the cysteine through the phenylalanine, the CDR3 covers 11 amino acids. The entry retains the CDR3 DNA only, 33 bases that are in frame from base 1. V is reduced by 1 base and J by 9 bases, leaving a spacing of 7 bases between them.